This TCR beta chain was documented in a study of T-cell memory formation after mild COVID-19. Across the study: Across donors, TCR clusters were largely donor specific.

Germline CDR1 GTSNPN, CDR2 SVGIG (reference sequence). V lost 4 bases and J lost 4; bases outside the gene matches: 4. This CDR3 is 13 amino acids long. Study-wide points: Clones shrinking between day 15 and 85 showed a balanced CD4/CD8 split, and those that grew later tilted toward CD4+. Detection of some responders pre-infection suggested pre-existing cross-reactive memory T cells participated.

TCRdb recomputed calls from the 5' RACE reads with MiXCR, one row per CDR3 protein. The sample records 120,000 to 150,000 distinct CDR3 sequences, about 5.7% being singletons. In its sample, this clonotype was seen a few times. What it binds is not known. Sequencing was carried out using PBMCs or a T cell subset sorted from them (not recorded which). The genes are TRBV30 and TRBJ1-2; 9 bases agree with TRBD1. The TCR sequence derives from an adult woman who had mild COVID-19 (a few samples of this study predate the infection). Cell type and time point are not known. The chain's CDR3 is CAWTLDRGYGYTF. The CDR3 coding sequence is TGTGCCTGGACTTTGGACAGGGGCTATGGCTACACCTTC.